Presented here are 20 T cell receptor beta chains from one specimen sequenced in a study of identical twins. TCRdb ran MiXCR on the 5' RACE reads and lists one entry per CDR3 protein. The table shows about 700,000 distinct CDR3 sequences, with 5.5% to 7.5% occurring only once. Sequences were obtained from naive T cells sorted from blood. These receptors were taken from a man between 18 and 29 years old in good health.

The chain combines TRBV27 with TRBJ2-1, with D maybe TRBD2 (5 bases). The CDR3 loop spans 15 amino acids. Trimming stripped 7 bases from V and 1 base from J, with 14 bases between. Looked up from germline, CDR1 is MNHEY and CDR2 is SMNVEV (reference sequence). DNA of the CDR3: TGTGCCAGCAAAATGACGGGAAATTCCTACAATGAGCAGTTCTTC. This encodes CASKMTGNSYNEQFF.

This clonotype was seen only a few times. This chain connects TRBV7-7 to TRBJ2-3, with TRBD1 identical over 8 bases. The CDR3 loop spans 17 amino acids. Unmatched junction bases numbered 7, after V lost 0 bases and J lost 2 bases. Germline CDR1 and CDR2: SSHAT and FNYEAQ (reference sequence). The chain's CDR3 is CASSLASRGRDTDTQYF. The DNA of the CDR3 is TGTGCCAGCAGCTTAGCATCCAGGGGGCGCGACACAGATACGCAGTATTTT. Complete variable domain (other parts from reference TRBV7-7 and TRBJ2-3): GAGVSQSPRYKVTKRGQDVTLRCDPISSHATLYWYQQALGQGPEFLTYFNYEAQPDKSGLPSDRFSAERPEGSISTLTIQRTEQRDSAMYRCASSLASRGRDTDTQYFGPGTRLTVL.

This clonotype has a count of ten or more. CDR3 sequence (DNA): TGCGCCAGCAGCCAAGAGACTAGCGGGAGGTACATTCAGTACTTC. Translating it yields CASSQETSGRYIQYF. The rearrangement uses TRBV4-1 and TRBJ2-4, with TRBD2 matching 13 bases. The CDR3 is 15 amino acids. From germline, CDR1 is MGHRA and CDR2 YSYEKL. V lost 0 bases and J lost 8; bases outside the gene matches: 1.

This clonotype was picked up many times. The chain has TRBV4-1 and TRBJ2-5; D call uncertain. The V end was cut by 4 bases, the J end by 4 bases, with 16 bases between. There are 15 residues in the CDR3. Germline V gene data show CDR1 as MGHRA and CDR2 as YSYEKL. The CDR3 spells CASSPDGWEGETQYF. The CDR3 DNA follows: TGCGCCAGCAGCCCAGACGGGTGGGAAGGAGAGACCCAGTACTTC.

V and J are TRBV7-2 and TRBJ1-1; 8 bases are a match to TRBD1. The CDR3 runs 13 residues. Germline CDR1 SGHTA, CDR2 FQGNSA. The V gene end was trimmed by 7 bases and the J gene end by 1 base; junction bases not matched to a gene: 2. CDR3 nucleotide sequence: TGTGCCAGCAACGACAGGGGGAACACTGAAGCTTTCTTT. Its protein is CASNDRGNTEAFF. The full variable domain, rest sourced from reference TRBV7-2 and TRBJ1-1, is GAGVSQSPSNKVTEKGKDVELRCDPISGHTALYWYRQSLGQGLEFLIYFQGNSAPDKSGLPSDRFSAERTGGSVSTLTIQRTQQEDSAVYLCASNDRGNTEAFFGQGTRLTVV.

This clonotype was observed a few times. This rearrangement joins TRBV7-9 to TRBJ2-5, with D uncertain. V dropped 8 bases and J dropped 5 bases, with 9 bases sitting between them. This CDR3 is built from 11 residues. The germline V gene encodes CDR1 SEHNR and CDR2 FQNEAQ (reference sequence). The CDR3 nucleotides read TGTGCCAGCGAGATCCCGGAGACCCAGTACTTC. It codes for CASEIPETQYF.

This clonotype has just one count. This may be a read error, as it is one base from a much larger clone. The genes are TRBV15 and TRBJ2-1, with D unclear. Germline lookup yields CDR1 LNHNV and CDR2 YYDKDF (reference sequence). This CDR3 spans 14 amino acids. Between the trimmed V and J ends, which lost 0 bases and 5 bases, there was a span of 8 bases. CDR3: CATSRDLTHNEQFF. CDR3 coding DNA: TGTGCCACCAGCAGAGATTTAACCCACAATGAGCAGTTCTTC.

This clonotype was observed at least ten times. V and J are TRBV30 and TRBJ2-1; D uncertain. Germline V gene lookup returns CDR1 GTSNPN and CDR2 SVGIG (reference sequence). Trimming stripped 5 bases from V and 9 bases from J, with 8 bases between. The CDR3 contains 10 residues. The CDR3 is CAWGPIEQFF. For the CDR3, the DNA is TGTGCCTGGGGTCCCATTGAGCAGTTCTTC.

This clonotype was observed at least ten times. V and J are TRBV9 and TRBJ2-2; no clear D gene. The CDR3 runs to 14 residues. Germline assignment: CDR1 SGDLS and CDR2 YYNGEE. The V end lost 0 bases, the J end lost 4 bases, and 7 bases lay between the germline ends. The CDR3 region is CASSVAQPTGELFF. The DNA of the CDR3 is TGTGCCAGCAGCGTAGCGCAGCCCACCGGGGAGCTGTTTTTT.

This clonotype has at least ten counts. The chain recombines TRBV5-1 with TRBJ2-4; D may be TRBD2 (6 bases). The CDR3 runs to 14 residues. CDR1 and CDR2 from the germline V gene are SGHRS and YFSETQ. The V end was cut by 4 bases, the J end by 5 bases, with 13 bases between. The CDR3 nucleotides are TGCGCCAGCAGCATCGGACTACGGCAAAACATTCAGTACTTC. Translating gives CASSIGLRQNIQYF.

This clonotype showed up just a few times. The chain has TRBV20-1 and TRBJ2-4; the D is unclear. V lost 6 bases and J 2 bases, leaving 23 bases between the germline ends. CDR1 and CDR2 from the germline V gene are DFQATT and SNEGSKA (reference sequence). This CDR3 is built from 17 residues. The CDR3 region has the DNA TGCAGTGCAAGCCCCCTCCTAACCCAGGAGCCCAAAAACATTCAGTACTTC. It yields the protein CSASPLLTQEPKNIQYF.

There are many counts of this clonotype. The chain has TRBV9 and TRBJ2-4; tentative D call: TRBD1 (7 bases). In germline, CDR1 is SGDLS, CDR2 YYNGEE. The CDR3 is 13 residues long. The V gene lost 4 bases and the J gene lost 7 bases, with 12 bases spanning the gap. The CDR3 nucleotides read TGTGCCAGCAGCCCGCGGGACAGTAACATTCAGTACTTC. It yields the protein CASSPRDSNIQYF.

The gene calls are TRBV7-8 and TRBJ2-1; 7 nucleotides align to TRBD2. CDR1 and CDR2 (germline): SGHVS, FQNEAQ. The CDR3 length is 16 residues. The ends lost 4 bases at V and 2 bases at J; junction bases unmatched: 8. CDR3 nucleotides: TGTGCCAGCAGCTCGGGTGGCGGGAGAACCTACAATGAGCAGTTCTTC. It encodes CASSSGGGRTYNEQFF.

The chain links TRBV7-3 to TRBJ2-3, with TRBD2 matching over 11 bases. After removal of 6 bases from V and 5 bases from J, the junction contained 10 bases not matched to a gene. There are 16 residues in the CDR3. The germline V gene has CDR1 SGHTA and CDR2 FQGTGA. The CDR3 coding sequence is TGTGCCAGCAGTCCCCCACTAGCGGGAGTTGAAGATACGCAGTATTTT. Protein sequence: CASSPPLAGVEDTQYF.

The V gene is TRBV2, the J gene TRBJ2-7, with 9 nucleotides matching TRBD2. The CDR3 totals 14 residues. In germline, CDR1 is SNHLY, CDR2 FYNNEI. The V and J ends lost 1 base and 6 bases, in that order; junction bases with no gene match: 4. CDR3 in amino acids: CASSEDSGSPEQYV. For the CDR3, the DNA is TGTGCCAGCAGTGAAGATAGCGGGAGCCCCGAGCAGTACGTC.

This clonotype was counted only a few times. The J gene is TRBJ2-6, the V gene TRBV4-1; TRBD2 might be the D (7 bases). Trimming stripped 2 bases from V and 2 bases from J, with 10 bases between. The germline CDR1 and CDR2 sequences are MGHRA and YSYEKL. CDR3 size: 16 residues. CDR3 residues: CASSQTGGPGANVLTF. For the CDR3, the DNA is TGCGCCAGCAGCCAAACCGGGGGGCCTGGGGCCAACGTCCTGACTTTC.

In this sample, this clonotype turned up many times. The J gene is TRBJ2-7, the V gene TRBV29-1; D not certain. V was shortened by 3 bases and J by 6 bases, with 12 bases between the two germline ends. The length of the CDR3 is 12 residues. Germline-derived CDR1 and CDR2 are SQVTM and ANQGSEA. The CDR3 reads CSVDPLVGEQYV. As DNA, the CDR3 is TGCAGCGTTGATCCCCTAGTTGGCGAGCAGTACGTC.

In its sample, this clonotype was seen many times. The chain recombines TRBV7-9 with TRBJ2-7; D gene uncertain. V was cut by 11 bases and J by 5 bases, with 7 bases left in between. Germline loops: CDR1 SEHNR, CDR2 FQNEAQ (reference sequence). The CDR3 has 9 residues. CDR3 sequence: CAEANEQYV. The CDR3 nucleotides read TGTGCCGAGGCCAACGAGCAGTACGTC.

The CDR3 reads CASSLFFAPSYEQYV. CDR3 coding DNA: TGTGCCAGCAGCTTGTTTTTCGCCCCTTCCTACGAGCAGTACGTC. This chain joins TRBV5-6 and TRBJ2-7; D unclear. This CDR3 is 15 amino acids long. V lost 1 base and J 1 base, leaving 12 bases between the germline ends. The germline V gene encodes CDR1 SGHDT and CDR2 YYEEEE.

This clonotype has a count of ten or more. The rearrangement joins TRBV29-1 to TRBJ2-4, with D perhaps TRBD1 (6 bases). Per germline, CDR1 SQVTM and CDR2 ANQGSEA. The germline V and J ends were trimmed by 7 bases and 6 bases, with 16 bases remaining between them. The CDR3 loop spans 13 amino acids. The CDR3 sequence: CSAELADRNIQYF. The CDR3 DNA is TGCAGCGCCGAGTTGGCGGACAGAAACATTCAGTACTTC.